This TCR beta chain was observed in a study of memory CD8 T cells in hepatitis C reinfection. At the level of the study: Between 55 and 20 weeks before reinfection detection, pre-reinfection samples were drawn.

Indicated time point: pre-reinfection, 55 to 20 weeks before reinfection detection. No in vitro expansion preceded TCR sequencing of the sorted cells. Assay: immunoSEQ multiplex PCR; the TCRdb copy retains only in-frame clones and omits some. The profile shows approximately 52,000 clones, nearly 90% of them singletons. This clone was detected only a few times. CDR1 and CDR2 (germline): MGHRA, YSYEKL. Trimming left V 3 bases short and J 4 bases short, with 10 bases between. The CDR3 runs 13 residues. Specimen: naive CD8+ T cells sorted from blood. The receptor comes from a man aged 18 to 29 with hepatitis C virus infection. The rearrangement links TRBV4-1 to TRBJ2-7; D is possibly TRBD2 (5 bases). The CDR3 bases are TGCGCCAGCAGCCAGGAGGTTGGTTACGAGCAGTACTTC. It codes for CASSQEVGYEQYF.